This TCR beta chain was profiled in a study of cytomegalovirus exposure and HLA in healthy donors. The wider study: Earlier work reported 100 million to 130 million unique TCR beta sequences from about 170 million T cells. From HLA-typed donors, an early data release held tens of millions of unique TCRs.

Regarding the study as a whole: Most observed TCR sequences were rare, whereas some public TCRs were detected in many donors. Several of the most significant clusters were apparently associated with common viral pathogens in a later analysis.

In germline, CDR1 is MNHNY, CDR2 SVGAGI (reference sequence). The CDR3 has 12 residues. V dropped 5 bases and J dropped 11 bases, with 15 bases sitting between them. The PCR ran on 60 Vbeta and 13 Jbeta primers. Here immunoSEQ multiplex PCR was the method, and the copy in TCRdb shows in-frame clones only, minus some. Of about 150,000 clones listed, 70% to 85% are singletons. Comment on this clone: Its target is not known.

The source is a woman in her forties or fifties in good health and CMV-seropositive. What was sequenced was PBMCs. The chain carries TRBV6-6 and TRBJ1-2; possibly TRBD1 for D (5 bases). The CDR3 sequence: CASSGRVMRYTF. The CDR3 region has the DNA TGTGCCAGCAGTGGCAGGGTAATGCGTTACACCTTC.